Shown below are 32 T cell receptor beta chains from a single sample sequenced in a study of T cells after yellow fever vaccination. In TCRdb, the 5' RACE reads were re-called with MiXCR into one record per CDR3 protein. The repertoire has a few hundred thousand distinct CDR3 sequences, almost 4% of them found once; the top ten carry approximately 24%. This material consisted of PBMCs, taken 5 days after the yellow fever booster vaccination. Receptors were obtained from a man in his late teens or twenties who received the YFV17D yellow fever vaccine.

This clonotype was observed at least ten times. This sequence joins TRBV7-3 and TRBJ2-1; D is undetermined. The CDR3 runs 12 residues. V dropped 5 bases and J dropped 6 bases, with 8 bases sitting between them. CDR1 and CDR2 from the germline V gene are SGHTA and FQGTGA. The CDR3 nucleotides read TGTGCCAGCAGCCTAAGGCGCAATGAGCAGTTCTTC. This encodes CASSLRRNEQFF.

This clonotype was observed a few times. This chain connects TRBV6-2 or TRBV6-3 to TRBJ2-3; D may match TRBD1 or TRBD2 (6 bases each). Between the trimmed V and J ends, which lost 8 bases and 4 bases, there was a span of 16 bases. Germline CDR1 reads MNHEY; CDR2 reads SVGEGT. The CDR3 has 14 amino acids. CDR3 region: CASHKGGAADTQYF. CDR3 nucleotides: TGTGCCAGCCATAAGGGGGGCGCGGCAGATACGCAGTATTTT.

This clonotype was picked up a small number of times. In DNA, the CDR3 is TGTGCCAGCAGCCAAGATGAACGGGGGGGCATCGATGAGCAGTTCTTC. It specifies CASSQDERGGIDEQFF. The J gene is TRBJ2-1, the V gene TRBV3-1, with 8 bases that match TRBD2. The germline V gene has CDR1 LGHDT and CDR2 YNNKEL (reference sequence). V gave up 0 bases and J gave up 8 bases; unmatched junction bases: 9. The length of the CDR3 is 16 residues.

As concerns this clonotype: The limits of the CDR3 on the DNA are not certain, so only TCRdb's listed CDR3 is given. The chain employs TRBV12-2 and TRBJ2-2; the table names TRBD2, a call not compared with the DNA. TRBV12-2 is labeled a pseudogene. Including both end residues, the CDR3 is 21 amino acids long. CDR3 in amino acids: CASRLVSGTSGEGANPGSCFF.

This clonotype appeared a few times. CDR3 sequence: CASISGRVDTGELFF. In DNA form, the CDR3 reads TGTGCCAGCATCTCCGGCAGGGTGGACACCGGGGAGCTGTTTTTT. The chain recombines TRBV6-5 with TRBJ2-2, with D perhaps matching TRBD1 (5 bases). Germline V gene lookup returns CDR1 MNHEY and CDR2 SVGAGI. V dropped 7 bases and J dropped 3 bases, with 15 bases sitting between them. The length of the CDR3 is 15 residues.

This clonotype was seen at least ten times. The chain couples TRBV7-2 to TRBJ2-5; D might be TRBD2 (6 bases). The germline CDR1 and CDR2 sequences are SGHTA and FQGNSA. V was clipped by 0 bases and J by 1 base, with 18 bases between them. The CDR3 extends over 18 amino acids. CDR3 protein: CASSLARDFSSRQETQYF. CDR3 DNA: TGTGCCAGCAGCTTAGCCCGGGACTTCTCAAGCCGCCAAGAGACCCAGTACTTC.

This clonotype was counted at least ten times. The rearrangement joins TRBV28 to TRBJ2-7, with D perhaps given as TRBD1 or TRBD2 (6 bases each). CDR3 size: 13 residues. V dropped 6 bases and J dropped 6 bases, with 15 bases sitting between them. CDR1 and CDR2 from the germline V gene are MDHEN and SYDVKM. In nucleotides, the CDR3 is TGTGCCAGCAGCCGGGGCGGGACACCCGAGCAGTACGTC. This gives the protein CASSRGGTPEQYV.

This clonotype came up many times. Relative to the germline gene, one junction end is altered; a read error may explain this. The rearrangement joins TRBV6-2 or TRBV6-3 to TRBJ2-1; D is uncertain. CDR3 size: 12 residues. Germline V CDR1 and CDR2: MNHEY, SVGEGT. DNA for the CDR3: TGCGCCAGCAGTTATTTGGGCAATGAGCAGTTCTTC. Amino acid sequence: CASSYLGNEQFF.

This clonotype was detected only a few times. CDR3 region: CASSSGTSGLMEQFF. Here the CDR3 DNA reads TGTGCCAGCAGTTCCGGGACTAGCGGCCTCATGGAGCAGTTCTTC. The genes are TRBV7-9 and TRBJ2-1; 11 positions match TRBD2. The CDR3 is 15 residues long. V lost 6 bases and J lost 10; bases outside the gene matches: 11. Germline assignment: CDR1 SEHNR and CDR2 FQNEAQ (reference sequence).

This clonotype was recorded many times. CDR3: CASTRTGDSNQPQHF. The CDR3 DNA reads TGCGCCAGCACCAGGACAGGGGATAGCAATCAGCCCCAGCATTTT. This chain connects TRBV4-1 to TRBJ1-5; the match to TRBD1 covers 9 bases. In germline, CDR1 is MGHRA, CDR2 YSYEKL. The CDR3 contains 15 residues. V shed 7 bases, J shed 0 bases, and the junction held 4 bases outside the gene matches.

J is TRBJ1-6 and V is TRBV7-2; D is uncertain. The germline gives CDR1 SGHTA, CDR2 FQGNSA. The CDR3 is 14 residues long. Trimming pared 3 bases from V and 9 bases from J, leaving 12 bases between. In DNA, the CDR3 is TGTGCCAGCAGCTTTCGGGGTTTAGGTTCACCCCTCCACTTT. It encodes CASSFRGLGSPLHF.

The chain has TRBV7-2 and TRBJ2-6; no clear D. Germline CDR1 reads SGHTA; CDR2 reads FQGNSA. The CDR3 runs 13 residues. V lost 7 bases to trimming and J lost 7 bases, with 11 bases between them. Here the CDR3 DNA reads TGTGCCAGCAACGTACGAGGCGCCAACGTCCTGACTTTC. The encoded protein is CASNVRGANVLTF.

J is TRBJ1-1 and V is TRBV11-2, with unresolved D. The germline V and J ends were trimmed by 0 bases and 4 bases, with 12 bases remaining between them. The germline gives CDR1 SGHAT, CDR2 FQNNGV. The CDR3 extends over 15 amino acids. The DNA for the CDR3 is TGTGCCAGCAGCTTAGATGGGAATTGGGGCACTGAAGCTTTCTTT. Translated: CASSLDGNWGTEAFF.

The sample holds many counts of this clonotype. CDR3 protein: CASSMTGRGGTDTQYF. DNA for the CDR3: TGTGCCAGCAGCATGACAGGGAGGGGAGGCACAGATACGCAGTATTTT. This rearrangement joins TRBV6-6 to TRBJ2-3; D tentatively fits TRBD1 or TRBD2 (7 bases each). This CDR3 is built from 16 residues. CDR1 MNHNY and CDR2 SVGAGI come from the germline V gene (reference sequence). Trimming took off 6 bases at V and 1 base at J, with 17 bases between the two ends.

This chain connects TRBV11-2 to TRBJ2-1, with 9 bases aligning to TRBD1. CDR1 is SGHAT, CDR2 FQNNGV, per germline. The CDR3 consists of 17 residues. V lost 6 bases and J lost 1; bases outside the gene matches: 10. CDR3 sequence: CASRVPGQGWSYNEQFF. The CDR3 DNA reads TGTGCCAGCAGAGTGCCGGGACAGGGCTGGTCCTACAATGAGCAGTTCTTC.

This clonotype showed up just a few times. The chain links TRBV20-1 to TRBJ2-5; a possible D gene is TRBD2 (5 bases). Germline-derived CDR1 and CDR2 are DFQATT and SNEGSKA (reference sequence). Trimming stripped 6 bases from V and 4 bases from J, with 18 bases between. This CDR3 is built from 14 residues. CDR3 sequence: CSAAPPLLGETQYF. The CDR3 bases are TGCAGTGCCGCTCCCCCCCTACTAGGAGAGACCCAGTACTTC.

Regarding this clonotype: It may be a read error: a sequence one base away is much more abundant. The chain carries TRBV9 and TRBJ2-4; D not certain. There are 13 residues in the CDR3. CDR1 and CDR2 (germline): SGDLS, YYNGEE. CDR3 bases: TGTGCCAGCAGCCTGTCAGCCGAAAACATTCAGTACTTC. Protein: CASSLSAENIQYF.

The V gene is TRBV29-1, the J gene TRBJ1-2, with 9 bases lining up with TRBD1. Germline lookup yields CDR1 SQVTM and CDR2 ANQGSEA. The CDR3 is 14 residues long. The V and J ends lost 4 bases and 5 bases, in that order; junction bases with no gene match: 8. DNA for the CDR3: TGCAGCGTTGTGAGGACAGGGGCGCCGTATGGCTACACCTTC. Translated: CSVVRTGAPYGYTF.

This clonotype was detected many times. V and J are TRBV5-6 and TRBJ2-3, with TRBD2 matching over 7 bases. V was pared by 2 bases and J by 0 bases, with 3 bases of the junction left unmatched. Looked up from germline, CDR1 is SGHDT and CDR2 is YYEEEE. The CDR3 totals 15 residues. CDR3 nucleotides: TGTGCCAGCAGCTTTCCCGGGGGGAGCACAGATACGCAGTATTTT. Translating it yields CASSFPGGSTDTQYF. Based on the CDR3 plus reference TRBV5-6 and TRBJ2-3, the full variable domain is DAGVTQSPTHLIKTRGQQVTLRCSPKSGHDTVSWYQQALGQGPQFIFQYYEEEERQRGNFPDRFSGHQFPNYSSELNVNALLLGDSALYLCASSFPGGSTDTQYFGPGTRLTVL.

At least ten counts were recorded for this clonotype. The chain carries TRBV6-6 and TRBJ1-1, with 7 bases matching TRBD1. This CDR3 is built from 11 residues. With V trimmed by 5 bases and J by 10 bases, 4 bases remained unmatched. Germline assignment: CDR1 MNHNY and CDR2 SVGAGI (reference sequence). The CDR3 DNA is TGTGCCAGCAGTCCACAGGGGACAGCTTTCTTT. As protein: CASSPQGTAFF.

This clonotype came up a few times. This rearrangement joins TRBV5-1 to TRBJ2-1, with D hard to call. Germline CDR1 is SGHRS and CDR2 is YFSETQ. The ends were cut back, 2 bases at V and 0 bases at J, with 9 bases in the middle. The CDR3 is 15 amino acids. This chain's CDR3 is CASSFAGYSYNEQFF. Written as DNA, the CDR3 is TGCGCCAGCAGCTTCGCTGGATACTCCTACAATGAGCAGTTCTTC. The full variable domain, its missing parts supplied by reference TRBV5-1 and TRBJ2-1, is KAGVTQTPRYLIKTRGQQVTLSCSPISGHRSVSWYQQTPGQGLQFLFEYFSETQRNKGNFPGRFSGRQFSNSRSEMNVSTLELGDSALYLCASSFAGYSYNEQFFGPGTRLTVL.

The rearrangement links TRBV4-3 to TRBJ1-1, with D hard to call. The germline V gene encodes CDR1 LGHNA and CDR2 YSLEER. This CDR3 spans 17 amino acids. V was pared by 0 bases and J by 0 bases, with 14 bases between. The CDR3: CASSQDYFRNVNTEAFF. Written as DNA, the CDR3 is TGCGCCAGCAGCCAAGATTACTTTAGAAACGTGAACACTGAAGCTTTCTTT.

This clonotype was counted ten times or more. The rearrangement joins TRBV7-2 to TRBJ1-1; no reliable D call. V was pared by 3 bases and J by 4 bases, with 9 bases between. This CDR3 contains 13 residues. Germline V gene data show CDR1 as SGHTA and CDR2 as FQGNSA. CDR3 DNA: TGTGCCAGCAGCTTCGGGGTAGGCACTGAAGCTTTCTTT. It is translated as CASSFGVGTEAFF. The variable domain in full, with the rest retrieved from reference TRBV7-2 and TRBJ1-1, is GAGVSQSPSNKVTEKGKDVELRCDPISGHTALYWYRQSLGQGLEFLIYFQGNSAPDKSGLPSDRFSAERTGGSVSTLTIQRTQQEDSAVYLCASSFGVGTEAFFGQGTRLTVV.

At least ten counts were recorded for this clonotype. V and J are TRBV2 and TRBJ1-1, with 11 bases aligning to TRBD1. Germline values: CDR1 SNHLY, CDR2 FYNNEI. The CDR3 length is 15 residues. Unmatched junction bases numbered 6, after V lost 9 bases and J lost 0 bases. The CDR3 region is CASAGTGGMNTEAFF. CDR3 DNA: TGTGCCAGTGCCGGGACAGGGGGGATGAACACTGAAGCTTTCTTT.

This clonotype was picked up a small number of times. DNA for the CDR3: TGTGCCAGCAGCCGTGGGGACTTTAATGAAAAACTGTTTTTT. Protein product: CASSRGDFNEKLFF. The rearrangement joins TRBV12-3 or TRBV12-4 to TRBJ1-4, with D perhaps TRBD1 (5 bases). The CDR3 is 14 amino acids. V lost 6 bases to trimming and J lost 4 bases, with 12 bases between them.

This clonotype was observed at least ten times. J is TRBJ2-5 and V is TRBV5-1; TRBD1 is a possible D gene (6 bases). The ends were cut back, 3 bases at V and 2 bases at J, with 14 bases in the middle. In germline, CDR1 is SGHRS, CDR2 YFSETQ. The CDR3 is made up of 15 amino acids. The CDR3 spells CASSSIVGGQETQYF. The CDR3, as DNA: TGCGCCAGCAGCTCGATCGTAGGGGGACAAGAGACCCAGTACTTC.

Only a few counts were recorded for this clonotype. The chain has TRBV5-8 and TRBJ1-2; D is ambiguous. V lost 2 bases to trimming and J lost 6 bases, with 14 bases between them. The CDR3 sequence is 14 residues long. Germline CDR1 reads SGHTS; CDR2 reads YDEGEE. Written as DNA, the CDR3 is TGTGCCAGCAGCTTCGGGAAGACGCGGGATGGCTACACCTTC. Protein: CASSFGKTRDGYTF.

This clonotype was seen many times. The genes are TRBV18 and TRBJ1-4; no firm D call. Trimming pared 3 bases from V and 11 bases from J, leaving 13 bases between. The germline V gene encodes CDR1 KGHSH and CDR2 LQKENI. The CDR3 length is 13 residues. The CDR3 DNA is TGTGCCAGCTCACCTCGTTCACTGGAGAAACTGTTTTTT. Translating gives CASSPRSLEKLFF.

The chain employs TRBV5-1 and TRBJ1-1, with D possibly TRBD1 on 6 matching bases. CDR1 is SGHRS, CDR2 YFSETQ, per germline. The CDR3 runs 13 residues. The V end lost 4 bases, the J end lost 3 bases, and 10 bases lay between the germline ends. The CDR3 spells CASSPRTDTEAFF. CDR3 nucleotide sequence: TGCGCCAGCAGCCCCCGGACAGACACTGAAGCTTTCTTT.

This chain connects TRBV6-5 to TRBJ1-1; 8 bases align to TRBD1. This CDR3 has 12 amino acids. V dropped 5 bases and J dropped 10; count of bases not matched to a gene: 6. From germline, CDR1 is MNHEY and CDR2 SVGAGI. Here the CDR3 reads CASSQGAPGAFF. The CDR3 DNA is TGTGCCAGCAGTCAGGGGGCGCCGGGAGCTTTCTTT.

This clonotype was counted between two and nine times. The V call is TRBV3-1, the J call TRBJ2-5; 9 bases agree with TRBD2. The CDR3 consists of 15 residues. V gave up 4 bases and J gave up 2 bases; unmatched junction bases: 5. Germline V lookup: CDR1 LGHDT, CDR2 YNNKEL (reference sequence). The CDR3 here is CASSPPTSGQETQYF. The CDR3 DNA reads TGTGCCAGCAGCCCACCGACTAGCGGACAAGAGACCCAGTACTTC.

This clonotype turned up a few times. The chain couples TRBV7-9 to TRBJ1-4, with no clear D. V lost 1 base, J lost 5 bases, and 11 bases lay in between. CDR3 length: 15 amino acids. Germline loops: CDR1 SEHNR, CDR2 FQNEAQ (reference sequence). CDR3 region: CASSLEGSRNEKLFF. The CDR3 DNA reads as TGTGCCAGCAGCTTAGAGGGCAGTCGGAATGAAAAACTGTTTTTT.